This T cell receptor (beta chain) was found in a study of cytomegalovirus exposure and HLA in healthy donors. Broader study findings: The authors listed 164 TCR beta chains as cytomegalovirus-associated.

Libraries were prepared by immunoSEQ multiplex PCR; TCRdb keeps only in-frame clonotypes and omits some of them. The data show about 170,000 clones, approximately 96% seen once. As to this clone: Its antigen is undetermined.

Germline CDR1 reads MNHEY; CDR2 reads SMNVEV (reference sequence). The CDR3 loop spans 14 amino acids. Trimming took 5 bases from V and 5 from J; bases not matched to a gene: 4. This receptor was identified in a woman in her late teens or twenties in good health and CMV-seronegative. The chain is built from TRBV27 and TRBJ2-5, with 11 positions matching TRBD2. Sequencing was done on a sample of PBMCs. CDR3 region: CASSPRLAGETQYF. CDR3 in DNA: TGTGCCAGCAGTCCACGACTAGCGGGGGAGACCCAGTACTTC.